This T cell receptor (beta chain) emerged from a study of blood T cells in healthy people across ages. Germline assignment: CDR1 LGHNA and CDR2 YNFKEQ. V was pared by 4 bases and J by 6 bases, with 3 bases of the junction left unmatched. This CDR3 has 15 residues. Using a J-beta primer mix together with a sample-barcoded 5' primer, a second PCR was run for roughly 6 to 12 cycles. Every molecule of cDNA carried a tag from a template-switch adaptor with 12 random nucleotides. TCRdb re-analysed the 5' RACE reads in MiXCR, keeping a single row per CDR3 protein. The data show 1.5 million to 2 million distinct CDR3 sequences, around 36% seen once. The sample holds many counts of this clonotype. Russia was home to the donors, healthy Caucasian individuals aged roughly 6 to 100. Per sample, no less than 5 micrograms of total RNA were extracted.

The chain uses TRBV4-2 and TRBJ1-6; TRBD1 agrees at 10 bases. This receptor was taken from a woman under 40 in good health. Sequenced input: blood. The CDR3 sequence: CASSPGQGFNSPLHF. In DNA, the CDR3 is TGTGCCAGCAGCCCGGGACAGGGGTTTAATTCACCCCTCCACTTT.